Each of the 7 T cell receptor beta chains below was sequenced from the same sample in a study of blood T cell repertoires in COVID-19. Assay used: immunoSEQ multiplex PCR; TCRdb lists only in-frame clones, some missing. The profile shows 300,000 to 450,000 clones, more than 75% of them singletons. The sample comprised peripheral blood. Source of these receptors: a woman in her sixties or seventies with COVID-19, enrolled during active disease.

The V call is TRBV11-3, the J call TRBJ2-2, with D unclear. The CDR3 sequence is 14 residues long. V was clipped by 5 bases and J by 5 bases, with 12 bases between them. Germline CDR1 is SGHNT and CDR2 is YENEEA. This chain's CDR3 is CASSPGTATGELFF. CDR3 DNA: TGTGCCAGCAGCCCCGGCACAGCTACCGGGGAGCTGTTTTTT.

CDR3 protein: CAISESPSMNEQFF. The CDR3 nucleotides read TGTGCCATCAGTGAGTCGCCTAGCATGAATGAGCAGTTCTTC. The chain combines TRBV10-3 with TRBJ2-1; D might be TRBD2 (5 bases). Trimming removed 0 bases at V and 7 bases at J, with 10 bases between. Looked up from germline, CDR1 is ENHRY and CDR2 is SYGVKD. The CDR3 is made up of 14 amino acids.

The chain recombines TRBV5-1 with TRBJ1-2; the match to TRBD1 covers 7 bases. Germline V lookup: CDR1 SGHRS, CDR2 YFSETQ. Trimming at V came to 0 bases and at J to 8 bases, leaving 7 bases not matched to a gene. The length of the CDR3 is 14 residues. The CDR3, as DNA: TGCGCCAGCAGCTTGGGTTTTTCGGGACAGGGCTACACCTTC. It specifies CASSLGFSGQGYTF.

V usage is TRBV3-1 (or the pseudogene TRBV3-2) and J usage is TRBJ1-5; D unresolved. The CDR3 contains 19 residues. Germline CDR1 is LGHDT and CDR2 is YNNKEL (reference sequence). V was cut by 1 base and J by 0 bases, with 19 bases left in between. Written as DNA, the CDR3 is TGTGCCAGCAGCCAAGTGGGGAGACGGCGAAGTTATAGCAATCAGCCCCAGCATTTT. It specifies CASSQVGRRRSYSNQPQHF.

The chain combines TRBV6-6 with TRBJ1-6; 7 nucleotides match TRBD1. Unmatched junction bases numbered 12, after V lost 6 bases and J lost 7 bases. The CDR3 runs to 16 residues. Germline V gives CDR1 MNHNY, CDR2 SVGAGI (reference sequence). This CDR3 reads CASRPKETGMNSPLHF. CDR3 coding DNA: TGTGCCAGCAGGCCTAAAGAGACAGGGATGAATTCACCCCTCCACTTT.

The chain has TRBV19 and TRBJ2-7; 9 nucleotides agree with TRBD1. The CDR3 spans 13 residues. Per the germline V gene, CDR1 is LNHDA and CDR2 is SQIVND (reference sequence). With V trimmed by 3 bases and J by 4 bases, 1 base remained unmatched. CDR3 loop: CASSIGTGYEQYF. The CDR3 DNA sequence: TGTGCCAGTAGTATCGGGACAGGGTACGAGCAGTACTTC.

The chain is built from TRBV7-8 and TRBJ2-7; a weak D match, TRBD2 (8 bases). V lost 2 bases to trimming and J lost 3 bases, with 17 bases between them. CDR1 and CDR2 (germline): SGHVS, FQNEAQ. CDR3 length: 16 amino acids. The CDR3 loop reads CASSLNRGGQIYEQYF. CDR3 sequence (DNA): TGTGCCAGCAGCTTAAACCGGGGGGGACAGATCTACGAGCAGTACTTC.